The source of this T cell receptor beta chain is a study of T cells in Graves' hyperthyroidism and ophthalmopathy. Points from the study as a whole: A model using 13 V-J features told ophthalmopathy apart from stable hyperthyroidism. Model predictions of ophthalmopathy came a median around 6.5 months before onset.

The PBMCs were taken from approximately 9 ml of fresh peripheral blood. TCR beta CDR3 sequences were amplified from RNA transcripts. The HTBI primer set drove a first-round RT-PCR of the TCR CDR3. TCRdb redid the calling of the multiplex PCR reads with MiXCR, one entry per CDR3 protein. The data show some 400,000 distinct CDR3 sequences, under 20% seen once. This clonotype was detected ten times or more. Its antigen is unknown. CDR1 is LGHNA and CDR2 is YNFKEQ in the germline V gene. V was clipped by 3 bases and J by 4 bases, with 12 bases between them. This CDR3 region has 14 residues. Specimen: blood. The V and J genes are TRBV4-2 and TRBJ2-5; tentatively, D is TRBD1 (6 bases). The sequence derives from a woman between 18 and 29 years old with Graves' hyperthyroidism. This CDR3 is CASSQGQTRETQYF. CDR3 sequence (DNA): TGTGCCAGCAGCCAGGGACAAACCCGAGAGACCCAGTACTTC.